The T cell receptor (beta chain) described here comes from a study of blood T cell repertoires in COVID-19 (dated by TCRdb to 2019 to 2021). In terms of the full investigation: Collaborator samples came from the United States, Italy and Spain and covered acute and convalescent phases of COVID-19. The material from the prospective study consisted of cDNA or gDNA derived from T cells, B-cell-depleted T cells, or PBMCs. The dataset comprised deeply sampled blood TCRbeta repertoires from subjects exposed to, actively infected with, or recovered from COVID-19. A freely available public database, intended as a resource for researchers studying the immune response to SARS-CoV-2, is where the repertoires were released. Samples were obtained from the ongoing ImmuneRACE study (first 160 participants) and from 1,254 subjects provided by 6 global collaborators. Sample metadata almost always included a de-identified subject ID, COVID-19 status, age in years and sex. Where HLA class I and class II types were available, the types were taken from metadata supplied by the sample provider, not from assay-based typing.

The germline V end is reduced by 4 bases and the J end by 0 bases; junction bases left unmatched: 6. For CDR1 and CDR2, the germline V gene lists SGDLS and YYNGEE. The CDR3 spans 16 residues, from the cysteine through the phenylalanine. The only DNA kept is the CDR3, 48 bases in frame from the first base. The immunoSEQ Assay, a bias-controlled multiplex PCR, was used to amplify TCRbeta CDR3 regions from genomic DNA. Per the original workflow: The number of nucleated cells in each sample was estimated by amplification of reference gene primers within the assay. To quantify the absolute abundance of each unique TCRbeta CDR3 rearrangement, sequence reads were collapsed and filtered. Productive Simpson clonality was computed per sample as the square root of Simpson's diversity index over productive rearrangements. TCRdb re-hosts the immuneACCESS table, in-frame sequences only. Its copies lack some clones; in the studies checked, an unresolved V gene accounts for under half of them, and the cause for the rest is not known. The V and J calls and clone size were taken over from that table, and D and trimming were inferred from the DNA. The sample includes over 300,000 clones, with 80% to 90% observed a single time. The ten largest make up about 9.4% of the sample.

In the prospective study, participants were about 18 to 100 years old, resided in approximately 22 geographic areas of the United States, and were enrolled through a virtual design. In the prospective study, cohorts were assigned on the basis of participant-reported clinical history obtained from a screening survey and a study questionnaire. Recovered participants in ImmuneRACE Cohort 3 were defined as having two consecutive negative NP/OP PCR tests, clearance from a healthcare professional, or resolution of symptoms. Each participant in the prospective study had whole blood, serum and a nasopharyngeal or oropharyngeal swab collected by mobile phlebotomists. Participants in the prospective study had the option to provide additional blood draws and questionnaires over an approximately two-month period. Blood samples from the prospective study were shipped frozen or at room temperature prior to DNA extraction.

General findings and caveats noted by the study authors: Clinical and demographic metadata were provided uncurated, with the amount varying by source and participant.

Worth noting for this clone: Its antigen remains unidentified. One base away there is no much larger clone; base qualities are not given.

This TCR was sampled from a woman between 18 and 30 years old who had recovered from COVID-19. Sequences were obtained from PBMCs or T cells enriched from blood (not recorded which). The rearrangement joined TRBV9 to TRBJ2-1, with 8 bases matching TRBD2. The nucleotide sequence reads as follows: TGTGCCAGCAGCACACGTAGCGGGACCTCCTACAATGAGCAGTTCTTC. This encodes CASSTRSGTSYNEQFF.